The following is a T cell receptor beta chain sequence with its context. Its matching antigen is unknown. The data were produced by immunoSEQ multiplex PCR, yet TCRdb's version contains in-frame clones alone and is incomplete. The sample holds about 72,000 clones, roughly 80% seen once. The data were taken from a study of early stage breast cancer tumors. Study-wide background: Average read coverage per sample was roughly 10-fold.

Study-level points and caveats: Blood repertoires resembled normal breast more than tumor.

Sequences were obtained from blood. The sequence was collected from a person between 55 and 69 years old with breast cancer.

The CDR3 protein is CASSVAREGRTGELFF. The CDR3 coding sequence is TGTGCCAGCAGCGTAGCGAGGGAGGGCCGTACCGGGGAGCTGTTTTTT. V is TRBV9 and J is TRBJ2-2; TRBD2 matches 7 bases. CDR1 is SGDLS and CDR2 is YYNGEE in the germline V gene. The junction had 7 bases not matched to a gene; V was cut back by 0 bases and J by 5 bases. This CDR3 is built from 16 residues.